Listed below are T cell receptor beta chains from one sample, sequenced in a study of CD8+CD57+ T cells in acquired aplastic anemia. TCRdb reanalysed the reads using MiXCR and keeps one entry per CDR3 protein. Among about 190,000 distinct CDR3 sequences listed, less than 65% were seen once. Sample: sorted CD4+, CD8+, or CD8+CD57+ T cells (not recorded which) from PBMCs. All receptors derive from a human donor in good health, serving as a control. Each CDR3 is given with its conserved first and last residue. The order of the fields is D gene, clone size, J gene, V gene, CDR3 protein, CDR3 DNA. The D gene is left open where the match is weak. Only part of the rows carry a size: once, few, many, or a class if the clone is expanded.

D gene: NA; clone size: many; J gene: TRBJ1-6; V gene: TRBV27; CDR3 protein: CASSLSGTDNSPLHF; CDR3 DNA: TGTGCCAGCAGTTTAAGCGGGACGGATAATTCACCCCTCCACTTT
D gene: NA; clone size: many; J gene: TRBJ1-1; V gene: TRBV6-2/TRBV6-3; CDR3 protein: CASSYWRTEAFF; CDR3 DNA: TGTGCCAGCAGTTACTGGCGGACTGAAGCTTTCTTT
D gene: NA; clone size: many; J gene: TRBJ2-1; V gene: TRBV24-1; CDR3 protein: CATSRDSNNEQFF; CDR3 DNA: TGTGCCACCAGCCGGGACTCAAACAATGAGCAGTTCTTC
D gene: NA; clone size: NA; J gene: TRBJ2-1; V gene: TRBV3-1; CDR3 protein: CASSPQSPYNEQLF; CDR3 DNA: TGTGCCAGCAGCCCCCAGTCGCCCTACAATGAGCAGCTCTTC
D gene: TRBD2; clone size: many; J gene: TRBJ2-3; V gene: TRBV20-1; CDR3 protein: CSVGLAGVVGTDTQYF; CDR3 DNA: TGCAGTGTCGGACTAGCGGGGGTTGTCGGCACAGATACGCAGTATTTT
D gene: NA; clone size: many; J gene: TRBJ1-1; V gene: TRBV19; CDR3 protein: CASSSPEQGTEAFF; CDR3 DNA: TGTGCCAGTAGTTCCCCGGAACAGGGAACTGAAGCTTTCTTT
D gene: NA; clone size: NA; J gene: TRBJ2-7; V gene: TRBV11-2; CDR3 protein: CASSPKTVSYEQYF; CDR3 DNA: TGTGCCAGCAGCCCCAAGACAGTATCCTACGAGCAGTACTTC
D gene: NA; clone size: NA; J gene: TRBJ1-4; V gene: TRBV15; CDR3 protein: CATSRDLEGANEKLFF; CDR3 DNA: TGTGCCACCAGCAGAGATCTTGAGGGGGCTAATGAAAAACTGTTTTTT
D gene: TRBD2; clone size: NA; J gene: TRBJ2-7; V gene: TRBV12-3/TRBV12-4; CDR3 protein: CASNVAGLTYEQYF; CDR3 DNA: TGTGCCAGCAATGTAGCGGGGCTGACCTACGAGCAGTACTTC
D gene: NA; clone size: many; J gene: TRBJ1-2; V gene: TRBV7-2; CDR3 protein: CASSLRGIGDAVNYGYTF; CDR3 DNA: TGTGCCAGCAGCCTCCGAGGGATTGGGGACGCGGTAAACTATGGCTACACCTTC
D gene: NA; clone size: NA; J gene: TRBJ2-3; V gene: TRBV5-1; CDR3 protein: CASRPSGLTDTQYF; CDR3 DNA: TGCGCCAGCCGGCCCTCTGGGCTCACAGATACGCAGTATTTT
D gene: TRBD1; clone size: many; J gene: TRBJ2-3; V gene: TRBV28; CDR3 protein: CASSRGQERDTQYF; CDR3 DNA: TGTGCCAGCAGCAGGGGACAGGAACGAGATACGCAGTATTTT
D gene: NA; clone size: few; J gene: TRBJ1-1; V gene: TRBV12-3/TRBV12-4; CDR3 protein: CASSLSVNTEAFF; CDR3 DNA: TGTGCCAGCAGTTTATCAGTGAACACTGAAGCTTTCTTT
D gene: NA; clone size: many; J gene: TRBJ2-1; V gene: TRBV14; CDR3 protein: CASSQETGSGYNEQFF; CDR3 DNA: TGTGCCAGCAGCCAGGAAACAGGGTCGGGATACAATGAGCAGTTCTTC
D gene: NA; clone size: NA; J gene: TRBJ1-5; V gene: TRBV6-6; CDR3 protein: CASSQGMSNQPQHF; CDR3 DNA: TGTGCCAGTTCCCAGGGGATGAGCAATCAGCCCCAGCATTTT
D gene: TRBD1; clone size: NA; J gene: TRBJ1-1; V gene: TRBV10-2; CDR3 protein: CASNAGTGGTGTEAFF; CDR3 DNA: TGCGCCAGCAACGCCGGGACAGGGGGCACGGGCACTGAAGCTTTCTTT
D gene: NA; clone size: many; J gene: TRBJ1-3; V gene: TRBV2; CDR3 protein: CASSVRASGNTIYF; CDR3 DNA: TGTGCCAGCAGTGTCAGGGCCTCTGGAAACACCATATATTTT
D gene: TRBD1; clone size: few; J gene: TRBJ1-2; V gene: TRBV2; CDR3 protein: CACTSPDRGDYGYTF; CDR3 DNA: TGTGCCTGCACCTCGCCCGACAGGGGGGACTATGGCTACACCTTC
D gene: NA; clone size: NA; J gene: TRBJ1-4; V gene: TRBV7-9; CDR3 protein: CASSLVQGNPVNEKLFF; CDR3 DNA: TGTGCCAGCAGCTTAGTACAGGGAAATCCCGTTAATGAAAAACTGTTTTTT
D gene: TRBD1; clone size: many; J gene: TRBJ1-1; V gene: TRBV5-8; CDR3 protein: CASSPEGGMAEAFF; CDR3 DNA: TGTGCCAGCAGCCCCGAAGGGGGCATGGCTGAAGCTTTCTTT
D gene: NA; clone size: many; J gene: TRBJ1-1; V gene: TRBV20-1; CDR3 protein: CSARAGANTEAFF; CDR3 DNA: TGCAGTGCTAGAGCAGGGGCGAACACTGAAGCTTTCTTT
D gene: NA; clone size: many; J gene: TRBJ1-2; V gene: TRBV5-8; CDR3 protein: CASSFVGSGIGYTF; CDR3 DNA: TGTGCCAGCAGCTTCGTAGGAAGCGGTATAGGCTACACCTTC
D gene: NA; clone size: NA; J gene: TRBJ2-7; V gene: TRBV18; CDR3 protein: CASSPPIGQYEQYF; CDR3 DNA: TGTGCCAGCTCACCACCGATTGGACAGTACGAGCAGTACTTC
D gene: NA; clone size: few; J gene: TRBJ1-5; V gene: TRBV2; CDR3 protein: CASSQQGNQPQHF; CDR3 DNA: TGTGCCAGCAGTCAACAGGGAAATCAGCCCCAGCATTTT
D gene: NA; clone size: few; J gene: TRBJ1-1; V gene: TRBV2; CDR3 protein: CASSGRRVNTEAFF; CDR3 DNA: TGTGCCAGCAGTGGAAGAAGGGTCAACACTGAAGCTTTCTTT
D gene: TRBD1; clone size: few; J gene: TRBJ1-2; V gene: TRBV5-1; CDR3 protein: CASSPTGGIYGYTF; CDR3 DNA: TGCGCCAGCAGTCCTACAGGGGGAATCTATGGCTACACCTTC
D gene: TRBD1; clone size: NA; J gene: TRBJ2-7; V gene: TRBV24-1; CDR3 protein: CATSARSSGTGGYEQYF; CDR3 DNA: TGTGCCACCAGTGCTAGATCATCCGGGACAGGGGGCTACGAGCAGTACTTC
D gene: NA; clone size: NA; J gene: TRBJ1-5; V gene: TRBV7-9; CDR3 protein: CASSPSGRSYEHF; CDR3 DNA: TGTGCCAGCAGCCCCTCGGGGCGGTCCTACGAGCATTTT
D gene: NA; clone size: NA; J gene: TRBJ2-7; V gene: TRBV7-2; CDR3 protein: CASSNDGTYEQYF; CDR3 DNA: TGTGCCAGCAGTAACGACGGGACCTACGAGCAGTACTTC
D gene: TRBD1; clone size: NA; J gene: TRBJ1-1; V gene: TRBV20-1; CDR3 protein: CSARAGRGTEAFF; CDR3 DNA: TGCAGTGCTAGGGCTGGCAGGGGGACTGAAGCTTTCTTT
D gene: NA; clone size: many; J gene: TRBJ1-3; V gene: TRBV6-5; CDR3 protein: CASSPQRYGNTIYF; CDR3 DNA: TGTGCCAGCAGTCCCCAGCGGTATGGAAACACCATATATTTT
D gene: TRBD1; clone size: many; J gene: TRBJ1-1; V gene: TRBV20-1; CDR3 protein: CSARGGQGMNTEAFF; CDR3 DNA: TGCAGTGCTAGAGGTGGACAGGGAATGAACACTGAAGCTTTCTTT
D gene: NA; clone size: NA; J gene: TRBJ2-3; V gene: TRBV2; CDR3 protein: CASTSIRGAGDTQYF; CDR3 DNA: TGTGCCAGCACTAGCATCCGGGGGGCCGGAGATACGCAGTATTTT
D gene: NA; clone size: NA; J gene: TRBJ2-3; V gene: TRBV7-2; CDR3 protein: CASSWGSPDTQYF; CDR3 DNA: TGTGCCAGCAGCTGGGGCAGTCCAGATACGCAGTATTTT
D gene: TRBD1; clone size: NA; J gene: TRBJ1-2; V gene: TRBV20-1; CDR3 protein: CSARVTGTGGRYGYTF; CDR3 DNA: TGCAGTGCTAGGGTAACAGGGACAGGGGGACGGTATGGCTACACCTTC
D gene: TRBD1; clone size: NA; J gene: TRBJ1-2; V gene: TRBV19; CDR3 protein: CASSTQGARLGYTF; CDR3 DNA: TGTGCCAGTAGTACACAGGGGGCAAGGCTTGGCTACACCTTC
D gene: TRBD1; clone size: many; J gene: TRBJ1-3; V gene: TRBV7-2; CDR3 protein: CASSLDPGGGNTIYF; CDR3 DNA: TGTGCCAGCAGCTTAGATCCAGGGGGTGGAAACACCATATATTTT
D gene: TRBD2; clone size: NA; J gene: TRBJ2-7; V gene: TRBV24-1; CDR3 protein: CATSGAPTSGGYEQHF; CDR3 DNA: TGTGCCACCAGTGGTGCCCCGACTAGCGGGGGCTACGAGCAGCACTTC
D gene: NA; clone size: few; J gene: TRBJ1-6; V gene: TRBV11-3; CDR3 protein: CASSSSGRAPLHF; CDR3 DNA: TGTGCCAGCAGCTCCTCGGGAAGGGCACCCCTCCACTTT
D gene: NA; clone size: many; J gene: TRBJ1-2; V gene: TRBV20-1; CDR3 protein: CSARDGNLVRGYGYTF; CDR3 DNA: TGCAGTGCTAGAGATGGAAACCTAGTCCGCGGCTATGGCTACACCTTC
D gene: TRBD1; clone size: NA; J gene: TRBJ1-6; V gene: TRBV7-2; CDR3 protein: CASSHGRDRSYNSPLHF; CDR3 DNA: TGTGCCAGCAGCCATGGGAGGGACAGGAGCTATAACTCACCCCTCCACTTT
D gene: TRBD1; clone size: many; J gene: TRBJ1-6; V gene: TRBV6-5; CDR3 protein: CASSYSGRGLNSPLHF; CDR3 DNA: TGTGCCAGCAGTTACTCCGGGAGGGGGCTAAATTCACCCCTCCACTTT
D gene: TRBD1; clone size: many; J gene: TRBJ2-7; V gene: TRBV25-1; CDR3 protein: CASSELSGTGGISDSYEQYF; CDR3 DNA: TGTGCCAGCAGTGAGCTCTCCGGGACAGGGGGAATTTCAGACTCCTACGAGCAGTACTTC
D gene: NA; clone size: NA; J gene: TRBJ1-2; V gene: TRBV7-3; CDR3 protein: CASSSEGGYTF; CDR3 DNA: TGTGCCAGCAGCTCCGAAGGTGGCTACACCTTC
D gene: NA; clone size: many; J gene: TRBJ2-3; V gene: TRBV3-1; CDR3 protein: CASSQVTGTQYF; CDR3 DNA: TGTGCCAGCAGCCAAGTGACGGGCACGCAGTATTTT
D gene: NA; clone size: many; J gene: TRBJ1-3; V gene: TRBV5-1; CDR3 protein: CASSLAFGQGGNTIYF; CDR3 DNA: TGCGCCAGCAGCTTGGCCTTCGGTCAAGGCGGAAACACCATATATTTT
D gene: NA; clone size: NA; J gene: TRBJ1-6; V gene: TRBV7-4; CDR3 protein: CASSLATAWHSRLLHF; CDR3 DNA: TGTGCCAGCAGCTTAGCCACAGCGTGGCACAGTCGCCTCCTCCACTTT
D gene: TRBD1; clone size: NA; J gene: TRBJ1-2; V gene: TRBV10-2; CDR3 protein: CASNAGTGGGYGYTF; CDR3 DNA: TGCGCCAGCAACGCCGGGACAGGGGGTGGCTATGGCTACACCTTC
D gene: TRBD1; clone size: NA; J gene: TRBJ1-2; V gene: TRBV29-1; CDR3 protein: CSVEGGTDLNYGYTF; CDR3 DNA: TGCAGCGTTGAAGGTGGGACAGACCTTAACTATGGCTACACCTTC
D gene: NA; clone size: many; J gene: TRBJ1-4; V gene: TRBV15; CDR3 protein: CATSKGREENEKLFF; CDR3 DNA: TGTGCCACCAGCAAGGGCCGGGAAGAAAATGAAAAACTGTTTTTT
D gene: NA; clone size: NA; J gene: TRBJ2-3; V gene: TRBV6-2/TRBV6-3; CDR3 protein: CASSFYKGGNTDTQYF; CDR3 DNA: TGTGCCAGCAGTTTCTACAAGGGGGGTAACACAGATACGCAGTATTTT
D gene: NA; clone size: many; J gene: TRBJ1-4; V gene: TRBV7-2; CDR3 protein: CASSLMAGGTGEKLFF; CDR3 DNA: TGTGCCAGCAGCTTAATGGCGGGGGGCACGGGGGAAAAACTGTTTTTT
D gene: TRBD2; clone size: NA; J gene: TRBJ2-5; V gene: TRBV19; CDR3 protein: CASKTSGGEETQYF; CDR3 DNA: TGTGCCAGTAAGACTAGCGGGGGGGAAGAGACCCAGTACTTC
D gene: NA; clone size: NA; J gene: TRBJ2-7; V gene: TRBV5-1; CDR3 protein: CASSLGAGAAYEQYF; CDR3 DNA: TGCGCCAGCAGCTTGGGGGCCGGGGCGGCCTACGAGCAGTACTTC
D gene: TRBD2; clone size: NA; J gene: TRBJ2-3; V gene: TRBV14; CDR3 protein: CASSPPWTSGGTDTQYF; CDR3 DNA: TGTGCCAGCAGCCCCCCGTGGACTAGCGGGGGCACAGATACGCAGTATTTT
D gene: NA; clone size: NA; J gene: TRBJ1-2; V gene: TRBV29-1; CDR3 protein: CSVAPRESYGYTF; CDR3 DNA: TGCAGCGTTGCGCCCAGGGAGAGCTATGGCTACACCTTC
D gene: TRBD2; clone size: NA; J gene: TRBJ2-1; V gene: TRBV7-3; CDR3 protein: CASSPTSGTYNEQFF; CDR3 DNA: TGTGCCAGCAGCCCGACTAGCGGTACCTACAATGAGCAGTTCTTC
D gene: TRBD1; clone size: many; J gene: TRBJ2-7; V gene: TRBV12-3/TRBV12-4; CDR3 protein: CASSFQGAQAEQYF; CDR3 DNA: TGTGCCAGCAGTTTCCAGGGGGCGCAGGCCGAGCAGTACTTC
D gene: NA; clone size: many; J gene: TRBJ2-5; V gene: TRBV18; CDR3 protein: CASSPPARETQYF; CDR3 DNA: TGTGCCAGCTCACCACCGGCGCGAGAGACCCAGTACTTC
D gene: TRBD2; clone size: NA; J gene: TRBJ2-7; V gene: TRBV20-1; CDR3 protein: CSARSGTSVSSYEQYF; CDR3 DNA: TGCAGTGCTAGATCGGGGACTAGCGTGAGCTCCTACGAGCAGTACTTC